The clone carrying this TCR beta chain was recorded a few times. Clones were read by immunoSEQ multiplex PCR, and TCRdb kept only the in-frame ones, dropping some. Seen here are around 30,000 clones, approximately 80% observed once, and the top ten hold 45% to 50%. The sample is drawn from a study of blood T cell repertoires in COVID-19. The sequence came from an older woman with acute or convalescent COVID-19. Sequenced input: peripheral blood.

The CDR3 coding sequence is TGCAGCGCCCGGGCAACAGGTTCCGCTTTCTTT. As protein: CSARATGSAFF. The chain is built from TRBV29-1 and TRBJ1-1; perhaps TRBD1 as D (5 bases). The ends were cut back, 7 bases at V and 11 bases at J, with 17 bases in the middle. There are 11 residues in the CDR3. CDR1 is SQVTM and CDR2 is ANQGSEA in the germline V gene.